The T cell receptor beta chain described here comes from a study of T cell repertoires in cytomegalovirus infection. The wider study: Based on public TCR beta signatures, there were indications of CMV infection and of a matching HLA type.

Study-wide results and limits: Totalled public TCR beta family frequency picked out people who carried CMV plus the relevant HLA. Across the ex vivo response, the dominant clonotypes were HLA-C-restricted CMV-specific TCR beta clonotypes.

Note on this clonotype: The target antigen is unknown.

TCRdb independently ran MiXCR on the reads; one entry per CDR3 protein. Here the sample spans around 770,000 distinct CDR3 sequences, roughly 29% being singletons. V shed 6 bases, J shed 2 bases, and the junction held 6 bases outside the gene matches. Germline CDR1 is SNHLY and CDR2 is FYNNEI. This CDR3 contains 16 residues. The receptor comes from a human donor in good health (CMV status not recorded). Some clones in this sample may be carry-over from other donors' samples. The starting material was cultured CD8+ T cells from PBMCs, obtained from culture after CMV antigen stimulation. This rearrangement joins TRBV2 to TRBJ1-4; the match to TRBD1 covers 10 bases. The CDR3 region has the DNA TGTGCCAGCAGGCGGGACAGGGGATCCACTAATGAAAAACTGTTTTTT. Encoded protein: CASRRDRGSTNEKLFF.